One T cell receptor (beta chain) is described in this entry. This sample was included in a study of blood T cell repertoires in COVID-19. The V gene's germline CDR1 is WSHSY and CDR2 SAAADI. V shed 9 bases, J shed 0 bases, and the junction held 18 bases outside the gene matches. The CDR3 totals 19 residues. TCRdb's table, derived via immunoSEQ multiplex PCR, lists solely in-frame clones and lacks some. The repertoire includes approximately 130,000 clones, approximately 86% of them detected once, and 15% to 20% sits in the top ten. J is TRBJ2-1 and V is TRBV10-2; 9 nucleotides line up with TRBD1. This TCR derives from a woman between 45 and 65 years old who had recovered from COVID-19. Sequencing was done on a sample of peripheral blood. As DNA, the CDR3 is TGCGCCAGGGGTAGAAGGGACAGGGACCCAGAAAGCTCCTACAATGAGCAGTTCTTC. This sequence encodes CARGRRDRDPESSYNEQFF.